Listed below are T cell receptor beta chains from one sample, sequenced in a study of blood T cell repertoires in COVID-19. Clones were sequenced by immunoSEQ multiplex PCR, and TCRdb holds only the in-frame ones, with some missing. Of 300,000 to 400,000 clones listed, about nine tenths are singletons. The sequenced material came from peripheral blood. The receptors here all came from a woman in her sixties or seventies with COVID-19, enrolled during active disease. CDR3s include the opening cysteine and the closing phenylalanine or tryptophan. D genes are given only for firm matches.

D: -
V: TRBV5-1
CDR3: CASRVTGEGDTQYF

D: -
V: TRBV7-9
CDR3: CASSLGRFFFNEKLFF

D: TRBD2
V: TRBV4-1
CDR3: CASSQIAGLQPYEQYF

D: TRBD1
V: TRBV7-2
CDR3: CASSDRQGNGYTF

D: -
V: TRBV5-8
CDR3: CATTAAASYGYTF

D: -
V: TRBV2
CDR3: CASLVPRDPSGQPQHF

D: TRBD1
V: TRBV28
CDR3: CASSSGQVSSYEQYF

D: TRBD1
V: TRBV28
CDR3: CAGSPGQGARGYTF

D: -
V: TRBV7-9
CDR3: CASSLGGDQPQHF

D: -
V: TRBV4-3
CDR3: CASRGDQPQHF

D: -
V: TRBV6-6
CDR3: CASSPTTGRGNTEAFF

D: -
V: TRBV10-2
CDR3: CASIPTRANYSGNTIYF

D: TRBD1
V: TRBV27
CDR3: CASSSWDRGNEQYF

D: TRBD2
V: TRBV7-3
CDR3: CASSPRLAGTDTQYF

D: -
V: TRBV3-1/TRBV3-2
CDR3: CASSRAGGRNTDTQYF

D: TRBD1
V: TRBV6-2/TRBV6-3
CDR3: CASSYPDRGGFVAKNIQYF

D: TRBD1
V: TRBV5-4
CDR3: CASRPTGTQAYGYTF

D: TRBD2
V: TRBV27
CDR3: CASSDLAGGLTDTQYF

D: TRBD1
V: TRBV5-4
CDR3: CASSMSGQGMNTEAFF

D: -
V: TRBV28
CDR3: CASSSPRGIYF

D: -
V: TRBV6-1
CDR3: CASSEAWWKGVRGTGELFF

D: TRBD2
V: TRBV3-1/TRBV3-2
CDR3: CASSQGLRGGLNEQFF

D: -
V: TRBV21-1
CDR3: CASRLAPTETQYF

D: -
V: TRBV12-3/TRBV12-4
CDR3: CASISRGNEQFF

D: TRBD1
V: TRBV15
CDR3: CATSRTIQGSREQYF

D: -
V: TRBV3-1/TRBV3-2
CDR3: CASRDGGGGETQYF

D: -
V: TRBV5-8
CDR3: CASRPLGGIGYTF

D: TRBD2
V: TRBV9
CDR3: CASSVGSGTSWNEQFF

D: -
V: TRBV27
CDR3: CASKVTHSYNEQFF

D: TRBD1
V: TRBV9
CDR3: CASSSRGDSMNTEAFF

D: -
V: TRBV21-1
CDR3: CASSKLNDRDRHEETQYF

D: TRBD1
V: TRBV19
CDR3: CASSPQQGLGNQPQHF

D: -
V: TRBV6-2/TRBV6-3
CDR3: CASSSTGTGNTIYF

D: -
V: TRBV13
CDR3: CASSTGTENYGYTF

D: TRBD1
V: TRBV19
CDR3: CAIHRGGNEKLFF

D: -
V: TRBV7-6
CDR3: CASSLVAVSYNEQFF

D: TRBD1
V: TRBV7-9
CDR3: CASSQRQGGYGYTF

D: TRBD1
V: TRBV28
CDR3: CASSSTGSGLTAFF

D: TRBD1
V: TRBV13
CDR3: CASRAGQGRGEAFF

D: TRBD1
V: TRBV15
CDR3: CATSSKGQGGTEAFF

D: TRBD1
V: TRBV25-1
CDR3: CASSEPGQGNTEAFF

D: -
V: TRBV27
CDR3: CASSLETADYFDEQYF

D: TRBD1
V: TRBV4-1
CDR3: CASSQPLGQGAQYF

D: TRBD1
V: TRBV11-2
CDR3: CASTTGLNTEAFF

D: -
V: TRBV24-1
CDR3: CATGRGTEAFF

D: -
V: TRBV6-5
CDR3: CASSYSEGTEQYF

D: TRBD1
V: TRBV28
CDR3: CASSPSGTGYQPQHF

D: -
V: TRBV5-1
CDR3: CASRGRRGGSYEQYF

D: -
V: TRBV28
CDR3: CASRPSGDGQPQHF

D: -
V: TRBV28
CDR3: CASSLEVPTDTQYF

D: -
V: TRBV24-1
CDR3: CAVRVGETQYF

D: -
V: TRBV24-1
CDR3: CATSDATVGSNQPQHF

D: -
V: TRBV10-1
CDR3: CASSGGRAYEQYF

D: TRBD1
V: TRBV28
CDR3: CASSDPRDRGFNEQFF

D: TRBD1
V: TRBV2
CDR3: CASSPGTDNQPQHF

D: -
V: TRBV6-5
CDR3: CASRRTDSYEQYF

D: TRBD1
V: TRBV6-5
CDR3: CAACKGAGYEQYF

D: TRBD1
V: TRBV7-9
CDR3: CASSSAGQANSPLHF